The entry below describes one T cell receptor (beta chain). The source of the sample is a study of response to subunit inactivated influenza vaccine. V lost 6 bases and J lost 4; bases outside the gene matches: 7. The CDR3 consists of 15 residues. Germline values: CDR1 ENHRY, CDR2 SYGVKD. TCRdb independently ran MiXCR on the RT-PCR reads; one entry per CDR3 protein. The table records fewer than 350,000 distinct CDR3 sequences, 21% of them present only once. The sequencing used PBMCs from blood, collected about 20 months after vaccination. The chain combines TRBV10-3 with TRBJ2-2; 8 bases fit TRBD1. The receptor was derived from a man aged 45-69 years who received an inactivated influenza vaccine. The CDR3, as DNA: TGTGCCATCAGCGGACAGGGATCGGGCACCGGGGAGCTGTTTTTT. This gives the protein CAISGQGSGTGELFF.